This T cell receptor (beta chain) was sequenced in a study of vaccination and CD4 T cells after COVID-19. Study-level background: Following dose two, a median approximately 72 days (range 14 to 241) passed before post-vaccine samples were taken. The cells were exposed to overlapping spike peptides originating from SARS-CoV-2, HCoV-NL63, HCoV-OC43 and HCoV-229E for stimulation. General study results and limits: The median count of SARS-CoV-2-reactive clonotypes rose from 21 to 38, not significantly. In convalescent patients, 304 of 307 vaccine-specific clones were spike mono-reactive.

Concerning this clonotype: What it binds is unknown.

The Oncomine TCR Beta short-read assay was applied to DNA of cultured CD4+ T cells. TCRdb ran MiXCR on the PCR reads and lists one entry per CDR3 protein. The table includes over 20,000 distinct CDR3 sequences, under 45% detected once. The treatment denotes: 10-day PBMC culture with coronavirus spike peptide pools or control peptides (ViraFEST assay). This TCR derives from a human donor who received a COVID-19 vaccine. The sample was CD4+ T cells from blood, cultured in vitro, taken before SARS-CoV-2 vaccination.

The CDR3 region is CASSMGGAQETQYF. CDR3 nucleotides: TGTGCCAGTAGTATGGGTGGGGCCCAAGAGACCCAGTACTTC. The chain is built from TRBV19 and TRBJ2-5; tentatively, D is TRBD1 (5 bases). V was clipped by 3 bases and J by 1 base, with 9 bases between them. There are 14 residues in the CDR3. Germline CDR1 and CDR2: LNHDA and SQIVND (reference sequence).